A selection of T cell receptor beta chains follows, all from one sample in a study of CD8+CD57+ T cells in acquired aplastic anemia. TCRdb itself ran the reads through MiXCR, one entry per CDR3 protein. The table has just over 450,000 distinct CDR3 sequences, approximately 33% seen once. Source material: sorted CD4+, CD8+, or CD8+CD57+ T cells (not recorded which) from PBMCs. These receptors came from a human donor with aplastic anemia. CDR3s include the opening cysteine and the closing phenylalanine or tryptophan. A D gene is named only where the DNA matches it firmly. Clone size, where shown, is once, few, many, or a class for clones that have expanded.

D	size	V	J	DNA	CDR3
NA	NA	TRBV2	TRBJ2-7	TGTGCCAGCAGTTACTCGGGTTTCCACACGATCTCCTACGAGCAGTACTTC	CASSYSGFHTISYEQYF
NA	many	TRBV24-1	TRBJ2-1	TGTGCCACCAGTATGGCAAACAATGAGCAGTTCTTC	CATSMANNEQFF
NA	few	TRBV2	TRBJ2-7	TGTGCCAGCACCCGCTACGAGCAGTACTTC	CASTRYEQYF
NA	NA	TRBV3-1	TRBJ2-3	TGTGCCAGCAGCCATTCCAAAAGCACAGATACGCAGTATTTT	CASSHSKSTDTQYF
NA	NA	TRBV27	TRBJ2-7	TGTGCCAGCAGTTTGACAGCCCGCTCCTACGAGCAGTACTTC	CASSLTARSYEQYF
TRBD1	NA	TRBV6-1	TRBJ1-5	TGTGCCAGCAGTCCAGTTTTACAGGGGAGCGGCCATCAGCCCCAGCATTTT	CASSPVLQGSGHQPQHF
TRBD2	NA	TRBV11-2	TRBJ2-1	TGTGCCAGCAGCGTGACTAGCGTAGGTGAGCAGTTCTTC	CASSVTSVGEQFF
TRBD2	few	TRBV27	TRBJ2-3	TGTGCCAGCAGTTCAAGGACTAGCGACCGCAGGGGTACGCAGTATTTT	CASSSRTSDRRGTQYF
NA	once	TRBV30	TRBJ1-2	TGTGCCTGGAGTGTCCAGACAGGCGACTATGGCTACACCTTC	CAWSVQTGDYGYTF
TRBD2	NA	TRBV25-1	TRBJ2-1	TGTGCCAGCACCCGACTAGCGGTGAGCTCCTACAATGAGCAGTTCTTC	CASTRLAVSSYNEQFF
NA	NA	TRBV5-4	TRBJ1-2	TGTGCCAGCAGAGACACTAGCGCTTATGGCTACACCTTC	CASRDTSAYGYTF
TRBD2	NA	TRBV10-3	TRBJ2-5	TGTGCCATCAAGTCGGAGACTAGCGGGGGGGCTCAAGAGACCCAGTACTTC	CAIKSETSGGAQETQYF
TRBD1	many	TRBV29-1	TRBJ2-1	TGCAGCGTTGTGGGACAGGGGAATTGGAATGAGCAGTTCTTC	CSVVGQGNWNEQFF
TRBD2	NA	TRBV6-5	TRBJ2-5	TGTGCCAGCAGTTACTCGATGACTAGCGATAAGACGGAGACCCAGTACTTC	CASSYSMTSDKTETQYF
TRBD1	few	TRBV6-1	TRBJ2-7	TGTGCCAGCACTCGGACAGGTCTGAACTACGAGCAGTACTTC	CASTRTGLNYEQYF
NA	NA	TRBV7-9	TRBJ2-2	TGTGCCAGCAGCTTAGCTCCGGGTGGTACGAACACCGGGGAGCTGTTTTTT	CASSLAPGGTNTGELFF
TRBD1	many	TRBV29-1	TRBJ2-2	TGCAGCGTTGGGACAGGGGGCGGAAACACCGGGGAGCTGTTTTTT	CSVGTGGGNTGELFF
NA	NA	TRBV19	TRBJ2-7	TGTGCCTGGAGTGGAGTCGGGGCCTACGAGCAGTACTTC	CAWSGVGAYEQYF
NA	many	TRBV12-3/TRBV12-4	TRBJ1-2	TGTGCCAGCAGTCGGAACAGGGATGGCTACACCTTC	CASSRNRDGYTF
NA	many	TRBV2	TRBJ1-1	TGTGCCAGCAGTCTGGGGGGGCGTGGAGCTTTCTTT	CASSLGGRGAFF
NA	NA	TRBV15	TRBJ1-1	TGTGCCACCAGCAGAGATCGGAGGTTTCAGGCTTTCTTT	CATSRDRRFQAFF
TRBD2	few	TRBV5-1	TRBJ2-1	TGCGCCAGCAGCTCCGTAGCGGGATCGGGCGATGAGCAGTTCTTC	CASSSVAGSGDEQFF
NA	NA	TRBV9	TRBJ1-2	TGTGCCAGCAGCGTTAACTGTGGCTACACCTTC	CASSVNCGYTF
NA	many	TRBV7-6	TRBJ1-2	TGTGCCAGCAGCTTAGTCGACGGGGCTAACTATGGCTACACCTTC	CASSLVDGANYGYTF
NA	many	TRBV7-2	TRBJ1-2	TGTGCCAGCAGCTTAACGACAGCCAATACTAACTATGGCTACACCTTC	CASSLTTANTNYGYTF
TRBD1	few	TRBV7-8	TRBJ2-1	TGTGCCAGCAGCAACACCGGGACAGGGGTTCGAAATGAGCAGTTCTTC	CASSNTGTGVRNEQFF
TRBD1	many	TRBV19	TRBJ1-1	TGTGCCAGTAGCCATAGGACAGGGACCCGCCTGAACACTGAAGCTTTCTTT	CASSHRTGTRLNTEAFF
TRBD2	NA	TRBV20-1	TRBJ2-5	TGCAGTGCTAGACTAGCGGAACAAGAGACCCAGTACTTC	CSARLAEQETQYF
NA	many	TRBV10-2	TRBJ2-1	TGCGCCAGCAGCAAGACCCAGCGGGATGAGCAGTTCTTC	CASSKTQRDEQFF
TRBD2	NA	TRBV9	TRBJ2-2	TGTGCCAGCAGCGAGGTAGCGGGAGCCGGGGAGCTGTTTTTT	CASSEVAGAGELFF
TRBD2	NA	TRBV20-1	TRBJ2-3	TGCAGTGCCCCGGGACTAGCCGACTCAGATACGCAGTATTTT	CSAPGLADSDTQYF
TRBD2	NA	TRBV4-1	TRBJ2-1	TGCGCCAGCAGCCTTAGCGGGGGTAACCACAATGAGCAGTTCTTC	CASSLSGGNHNEQFF
TRBD1	many	TRBV12-3/TRBV12-4	TRBJ1-6	TGTGCCAGCACCCCCGGGACAGCAAATTCACCCCTCCACTTT	CASTPGTANSPLHF